Presented here are 3 T cell receptor beta chains from one specimen sequenced in a study of siplizumab effects on memory and regulatory T cells. Here immunoSEQ multiplex PCR was the method, and the copy in TCRdb shows in-frame clones only, minus some. In the table there are roughly 120,000 clones, 90% to 95% of which are singletons. Sequenced: Tregs sorted from blood. Receptor source: a human donor in good health.

The chain is built from TRBV7-2 and TRBJ2-5, with D perhaps matching TRBD2 (5 bases). Trimming shortened V by 4 bases and J by 5 bases, and 14 bases separated the two germline ends. The germline V gene encodes CDR1 SGHTA and CDR2 FQGNSA. The CDR3 has 14 amino acids. The CDR3 sequence is CASSSRTRTETQYF. The CDR3 DNA follows: TGTGCCAGCAGCTCGAGAACTAGAACGGAGACCCAGTACTTC.

V is TRBV7-8 and J is TRBJ2-7, with 9 bases lining up with TRBD2. This CDR3 spans 14 amino acids. Germline assignment: CDR1 SGHVS and CDR2 FQNEAQ. V lost 5 bases, J lost 4 bases, and 6 bases stayed unmatched. As DNA, the CDR3 is TGTGCCAGCAGCCTGGGGACTAGCTTATACGAGCAGTACTTC. This translates into CASSLGTSLYEQYF.

The gene calls are TRBV7-6 and TRBJ2-7; D unresolved. This CDR3 contains 13 residues. CDR1 SGHVS and CDR2 FNYEAQ come from the germline V gene. Trimming left V 0 bases short and J 3 bases short, with 6 bases between. The CDR3 loop is CASSLATDYEQYF. The CDR3 nucleotides are TGTGCCAGCAGCTTAGCGACCGACTACGAGCAGTACTTC.